This is a list of T cell receptor beta chains from one sample in a study of control samples from healthy donors and cancer patients. TCRdb's table, derived via immunoSEQ multiplex PCR, lists solely in-frame clones and lacks some. Counted here are about 19,000 clones, approximately 78% occurring once; the ten biggest clones make up about 28%. Sequencing was carried out using PBMCs. These receptors were taken from a man older than 75 with head and neck cancer. Both conserved end residues are part of each CDR3. D genes are given only for firm matches. A clone size is listed for some rows: how often the clone was seen (once, few, many), or a class if it is expanded.

D gene	clone size	J gene	V gene	CDR3 length	CDR3 protein	CDR3 DNA
.	.	TRBJ2-7	TRBV27	12	CASSYGGYEQYF	TGTGCCAGCAGCTACGGGGGATACGAGCAGTACTTC
.	.	TRBJ1-1	TRBV5-1	13	CASSYTLNTEAFF	TGCGCCAGCAGCTATACCCTAAACACTGAAGCTTTCTTT
TRBD1	.	TRBJ2-5	TRBV5-8	14	CASSQGQGQETQYF	TGTGCCAGCAGTCAAGGACAGGGACAAGAGACCCAGTACTTC
TRBD1	.	TRBJ1-2	TRBV4-1	16	CASSQDDRGQNYGYTF	TGCGCCAGCAGCCAAGACGACAGGGGGCAAAACTATGGCTACACCTTC
.	once	TRBJ1-1	TRBV25-1	13	CASRVSPNTEAFF	TGTGCCAGCAGGGTCTCTCCGAACACTGAAGCTTTCTTT
TRBD2	.	TRBJ2-3	TRBV10-2	18	CASSVTGTSGSRADTQYF	TGCGCCAGCAGCGTTACCGGGACTAGCGGGAGCCGGGCAGATACGCAGTATTTT
TRBD1	.	TRBJ2-5	TRBV7-2	13	CASSGDSQETQYF	TGTGCCAGCAGCGGGGACAGCCAAGAGACCCAGTACTTC
.	.	TRBJ1-5	TRBV7-3	15	CASSSDSIFNQPQHF	TGTGCCAGCAGCTCTGACAGTATATTCAATCAGCCCCAGCATTTT
TRBD2	few	TRBJ2-1	TRBV7-2	15	CASSPRTSGSNEQFF	TGTGCCAGCAGCCCACGGACTAGCGGGTCCAATGAGCAGTTCTTC
.	.	TRBJ1-2	TRBV6-2/TRBV6-3	14	CASSYSGRLYGYTF	TGTGCCAGCAGTTACTCTGGACGCCTCTATGGCTACACCTTC
TRBD1	.	TRBJ1-6	TRBV7-9	16	CASSVGTGPLVSPLHF	TGTGCCAGCAGCGTCGGGACAGGGCCTCTCGTTTCACCCCTCCACTTT
.	.	TRBJ2-7	TRBV13	14	CASSSGTGFREQYF	TGTGCCAGCAGCTCCGGGACCGGGTTTCGGGAGCAGTACTTC
TRBD2	.	TRBJ2-3	TRBV7-8	19	CASSLVGLAFRLFTDTQYF	TGTGCCAGCAGCTTAGTGGGACTAGCGTTCAGGTTGTTCACAGATACGCAGTATTTT
TRBD2	few	TRBJ2-2	TRBV30	15	CAWSASGGASGELFF	TGTGCCTGGAGTGCTAGCGGGGGGGCCTCCGGGGAGCTGTTTTTT
TRBD2	.	TRBJ2-7	TRBV11-2	14	CASSQTSGPYEQYF	TGTGCCAGCAGCCAAACTAGCGGACCCTACGAGCAGTACTTC
.	.	TRBJ2-7	TRBV11-2	16	CASSLGGGLALYEQYF	TGTGCCAGCAGCTTGGGGGGGGGCTTGGCCCTCTACGAGCAGTACTTC
TRBD2	.	TRBJ2-2	TRBV5-1	17	CASSLGPSGLVTGELFF	TGCGCCAGCAGCTTGGGGCCCTCGGGACTAGTCACCGGGGAGCTGTTTTTT
.	.	TRBJ2-3	TRBV3-1/TRBV3-2	15	CASSQESGRADTQYF	TGTGCCAGCAGCCAAGAGAGCGGACGCGCAGATACGCAGTATTTT
.	.	TRBJ1-6	TRBV2	20	CASSEALGGRGSSYNSPLHF	TGTGCCAGCAGTGAAGCGCTCGGGGGAAGAGGTAGCTCCTATAATTCACCCCTCCACTTT
.	medium-sized	TRBJ1-3	TRBV9	13	CASSVGGGNTIYF	TGTGCCAGCAGCGTAGGAGGTGGAAACACCATATATTTT
.	.	TRBJ2-1	TRBV9	11	CASSANNEQFF	TGTGCCAGCAGCGCTAACAATGAGCAGTTCTTC
.	.	TRBJ1-1	TRBV7-8	14	CASSPPSSDTEAFF	TGTGCCAGCAGCCCCCCATCTTCCGACACTGAAGCTTTCTTT
.	.	TRBJ1-1	TRBV5-1	14	CASSLAGSNTEAFF	TGCGCCAGCAGCTTGGCGGGGAGCAACACTGAAGCTTTCTTT
.	.	TRBJ2-3	TRBV7-9	11	CASSLTFEQYF	TGTGCCAGCAGCCTCACTTTTGAGCAGTATTTT
TRBD1	.	TRBJ2-7	TRBV15	15	CATSQQQGVGYEQYF	TGTGCCACCAGCCAACAACAGGGGGTTGGCTACGAGCAGTACTTC
.	.	TRBJ2-5	TRBV28	12	CASSLEGGTQYF	TGTGCCAGCAGTTTGGAGGGGGGGACCCAGTACTTC
.	.	TRBJ2-3	TRBV7-2	15	CASRGVPTSTDTQYF	TGTGCCAGCAGGGGGGTACCTACTAGCACAGATACGCAGTATTTT
.	.	TRBJ1-6	TRBV5-3	16	CARSLLQGERNSPLHF	TGTGCCAGAAGCTTGCTTCAGGGTGAAAGAAATTCACCCCTCCACTTT
.	.	TRBJ2-1	TRBV7-9	12	CASSLVYNEQFF	TGTGCCAGCAGCTTAGTCTACAATGAGCAGTTCTTC
.	.	TRBJ1-5	TRBV4-1	13	CASSRVGNQPQHF	TGCGCCAGCAGCCGAGTTGGCAATCAGCCCCAGCATTTT
.	.	TRBJ1-1	TRBV5-1	13	CASSPGTDTEAFF	TGCGCCAGCAGCCCCGGGACGGACACTGAAGCTTTCTTT
.	.	TRBJ2-7	TRBV21-1	16	CASSKVEREGPNEQYF	TGTGCCAGCAGCAAAGTTGAGCGGGAGGGCCCTAACGAGCAGTACTTC
.	few	TRBJ2-1	TRBV9	16	CASSVAGRNSYNEQFF	TGTGCCAGCAGCGTAGCGGGACGGAATTCCTACAATGAGCAGTTCTTC
.	.	TRBJ1-3	TRBV4-3	17	CASSQEGSGRLENTIYF	TGCGCCAGCAGCCAAGAGGGGTCAGGCCGGTTGGAAAACACCATATATTTT
TRBD1	.	TRBJ2-5	TRBV27	16	CASSPGTGGYQETQYF	TGTGCCAGCAGTCCAGGGACAGGGGGGTACCAAGAGACCCAGTACTTC
.	.	TRBJ1-4	TRBV3-1/TRBV3-2	14	CASSQAATNEKLFF	TGTGCCAGCAGCCAAGCTGCAACTAATGAAAAACTGTTTTTT
.	.	TRBJ2-7	TRBV4-1	13	CASSQERGYEQYF	TGCGCCAGCAGCCAAGAGAGGGGCTACGAGCAGTACTTC
.	.	TRBJ2-7	TRBV3-1/TRBV3-2	13	CASSQGNRAEQYF	TGTGCCAGCAGCCAAGGGAACAGGGCCGAGCAGTACTTC
.	.	TRBJ1-5	TRBV27	13	CASSLGSNQPQHF	TGTGCCAGCAGTTTAGGGAGCAATCAGCCCCAGCATTTT
.	.	TRBJ2-7	TRBV7-8	15	CASSLNPGVSYEQYF	TGTGCCAGCAGCTTAAACCCTGGGGTTAGCTACGAGCAGTACTTC
TRBD1	.	TRBJ1-1	TRBV6-5	15	CASSYSPGGDTEAFF	TGTGCCAGCAGTTACTCTCCAGGGGGGGACACTGAAGCTTTCTTT
TRBD1	.	TRBJ2-7	TRBV18	14	CASSTGQDSYEQYF	TGTGCCAGCTCAACGGGACAGGATAGCTACGAGCAGTACTTC
.	few	TRBJ1-1	TRBV20-1	13	CSASPGAGTEAFF	TGCAGTGCTAGTCCGGGGGCGGGCACTGAAGCTTTCTTT
TRBD1	.	TRBJ1-2	TRBV5-1	15	CASSLGQGAVYGYTF	TGCGCCAGCAGCTTGGGGCAGGGGGCGGTCTATGGCTACACCTTC
TRBD2	.	TRBJ2-2	TRBV10-3	14	CAIRTRESIGELFF	TGTGCCATCCGGACGCGGGAGTCCATCGGGGAGCTGTTTTTT
.	few	TRBJ2-7	TRBV7-2	13	CASSLEGGRGWYF	TGTGCCAGCAGCTTAGAGGGGGGGCGAGGTTGGTACTTC
TRBD2	.	TRBJ2-3	TRBV5-1	19	CASSLASGLAGDPTDTQYF	TGCGCCAGCAGCCTGGCCTCGGGACTAGCGGGGGACCCCACAGATACGCAGTATTTT
.	once	TRBJ2-1	TRBV29-1	17	CSVELGAVGLVRNEQFF	TGCAGCGTTGAACTGGGGGCAGTGGGCTTGGTCAGGAATGAGCAGTTCTTC
.	.	TRBJ2-2	TRBV7-9	13	CASSFVGTGELFF	TGTGCCAGCAGCTTCGTAGGGACCGGGGAGCTGTTTTTT
.	.	TRBJ1-3	TRBV5-1	14	CASSADTSGNTIYF	TGCGCCAGCAGCGCGGACACCTCTGGAAACACCATATATTTT
TRBD1	.	TRBJ1-1	TRBV7-8	14	CASSLGTGNTEAFF	TGTGCCAGCAGCTTGGGGACAGGGAACACTGAAGCTTTCTTT
.	.	TRBJ1-1	TRBV28	13	CASSQGWDTEAFF	TGTGCCAGCAGTCAGGGGTGGGACACTGAAGCTTTCTTT
TRBD1	.	TRBJ2-7	TRBV4-2	16	CASSQDLRDRVGEQYF	TGTGCCAGCAGCCAAGATTTAAGGGACAGGGTAGGCGAGCAGTACTTC
TRBD2	.	TRBJ2-1	TRBV5-1	14	CASSPGTSGNEQFF	TGCGCCAGCAGCCCCGGGACTAGCGGCAATGAGCAGTTCTTC
TRBD1	.	TRBJ2-2	TRBV10-1	16	CASSESDRGRGGELFF	TGCGCCAGCAGTGAGTCGGACAGGGGGCGCGGCGGGGAGCTGTTTTTT
.	.	TRBJ2-7	TRBV18	15	CASSPYRDGDYEQYF	TGTGCCAGCTCACCATACCGGGACGGGGACTACGAGCAGTACTTC
TRBD2	.	TRBJ2-1	TRBV7-6	19	CASSLAPPSGGSSYNEQFF	TGTGCCAGCAGCTTAGCCCCTCCTAGCGGGGGGAGCTCCTACAATGAGCAGTTCTTC
.	.	TRBJ1-1	TRBV7-2	15	CASSLGGARNTEAFF	TGTGCCAGCAGCCTAGGGGGGGCCAGGAACACTGAAGCTTTCTTT